This TCR beta chain was found in a study of blood T cell repertoires in COVID-19. Study-level information: T cells, B-cell-depleted T cells, or PBMCs provided the cDNA or gDNA that served as material.

The repertoire was sequenced with immunoSEQ multiplex PCR; TCRdb's copy has only in-frame clones and lacks some. The repertoire holds roughly 100,000 clones, with roughly 85% as singletons. CDR1 and CDR2 from the germline V gene are LNHDA and SQIVND (reference sequence). The V and J ends lost 4 bases and 3 bases, in that order; junction bases with no gene match: 3. The CDR3 loop spans 14 amino acids. The V call is TRBV19, the J call TRBJ1-5, with 7 bases matching TRBD1. The material sequenced was peripheral blood. The sequence was collected from a man in his fifties or sixties in a cohort sampled during active COVID-19. The chain's CDR3 is CASSTTGDNQPQHF. CDR3 coding DNA: TGTGCCAGTAGTACCACAGGGGACAATCAGCCCCAGCATTTT.